This TCR beta chain was obtained from a study of T cells in Graves' hyperthyroidism and ophthalmopathy. Points from the study as a whole: Most thyroid clonotypes with frequency above 0.001 were detected in blood. Stable hyperthyroidism and ophthalmopathy were separated using 13 V-J signatures.

CDR3 size: 15 residues. Losses at the gene ends were 4 bases for V and 6 bases for J; bases not matched to a gene: 10. In germline, CDR1 is SGHRS, CDR2 YFSETQ. A remark on this clonotype: The antigen is not known.

Uncontrolled infection, other autoimmune disease, pregnancy or lactation led to exclusion. TCR beta CDR3 region amplification was performed from RNA transcripts. Primed by the HTBI set, a first-round RT-PCR was run on the TCR CDR3. TCRdb processed the multiplex PCR reads anew with MiXCR; each CDR3 protein has one entry. This sample has around 570,000 distinct CDR3 sequences, with just under 20% found just once. Sequencing was done on a sample of blood. The J gene is TRBJ2-1, the V gene TRBV5-1, with 7 bases that match TRBD2. The sequence came from a man between 35 and 55 years old with Graves' ophthalmopathy. The CDR3 region has the DNA TGCGCCAGCAGCCGCACGGCGGGGGTCATCAATGAGCAGTTCTTC. Protein: CASSRTAGVINEQFF.